This T cell receptor beta chain was sequenced in a study of CD8 T cells in ankylosing spondylitis. Study-wide points: According to the report, clones linked to the disease were significantly enriched in matched synovial fluid samples taken from ankylosing spondylitis patients. Earlier literature documents some of the motif variants in reactive arthritis synovial fluid and blood. Relatively rare in peripheral blood, disease-linked clones were also CD8+. The study identified a TCR beta motif of several highly homologous variants that appeared characteristic of ankylosing spondylitis blood.

Scientists made TCR beta libraries using quantitative 5'-RACE with molecular barcodes. TCRdb redid the calling of the 5' RACE reads with MiXCR, one entry per CDR3 protein. The sample lists about 800,000 distinct CDR3 sequences, about 10% occurring once. There are many counts of this clonotype. Its antigen is unknown. CDR1 is SGHTA, CDR2 FQGNSA, per germline. This CDR3 has 14 amino acids. The ends were cut back, 5 bases at V and 2 bases at J, with 9 bases in the middle. The origin of this receptor is a male donor with ankylosing spondylitis. The chain combines TRBV7-2 with TRBJ2-2; maybe TRBD1 (5 bases). The sequencing input was blood, either unsorted or a sorted T cell fraction (not recorded which). CDR3 loop: CASSPQANTGELFF. CDR3 coding DNA: TGTGCCAGCAGCCCACAGGCCAACACCGGGGAGCTGTTTTTT. Together with reference TRBV7-2 and TRBJ2-2, the CDR3 gives the full variable domain: GAGVSQSPSNKVTEKGKDVELRCDPISGHTALYWYRQSLGQGLEFLIYFQGNSAPDKSGLPSDRFSAERTGGSVSTLTIQRTQQEDSAVYLCASSPQANTGELFFGEGSRLTVL.